Listed here are 11 T cell receptor beta chains from one sample, sequenced in a study of CD8 T cells in Susac syndrome (dated by TCRdb to the late 2010s). Libraries were made using the immunoSEQ multiplex PCR assay. RNA was extracted using the RNeasy kit, and roughly 0.5 to 1 microgram was reverse transcribed with random hexamers. The raw public reads went through TCRdb reprocessing: fastp at Q25, MiXCR clone calling, in-frame beta chains kept. One record per CDR3 amino acid sequence lists the most common genes and DNA. This sample has under 150,000 distinct CDR3 sequences in its table, and 95% of those were observed once. Clones ranked in the top ten supply approximately 0.13% of the sample. Source material: CD4+ T cells from PBMCs. Source of these receptors: a human donor with Susac syndrome.

The chain couples TRBV28 to TRBJ1-3; unclear D gene. The length of the CDR3 is 12 residues. Between the trimmed V and J ends, which lost 7 bases and 7 bases, there was a span of 11 bases. Germline V gene lookup returns CDR1 MDHEN and CDR2 SYDVKM. This CDR3 is CASTTTRNTIYF. As DNA, the CDR3 is TGTGCCAGCACCACAACGCGGAACACCATATATTTT. Looking up the rest from reference TRBV28 and TRBJ1-3 gives the full variable domain: DVKVTQSSRYLVKRTGEKVFLECVQDMDHENMFWYRQDPGLGLRLIYFSYDVKMKEKGDIPEGYSVSREKKERFSLILESASTNQTSMYLCASTTTRNTIYFGEGSWLTVV.

V usage is TRBV2 and J usage is TRBJ1-1, with D perhaps matching TRBD1 (5 bases). The V gene's germline CDR1 is SNHLY and CDR2 FYNNEI. The germline V and J ends were trimmed by 8 bases and 5 bases, with 15 bases remaining between them. The CDR3 spans 13 residues. CDR3 loop: CASVLQGRTEAFF. The DNA for the CDR3 is TGTGCCAGCGTCCTTCAGGGCAGAACTGAAGCTTTCTTT.

This clonotype has only a few counts. The chain links TRBV4-3 to TRBJ2-1; D remains ambiguous. Germline V gives CDR1 LGHNA, CDR2 YSLEER. V lost 0 bases to trimming and J lost 0 bases, with 6 bases between them. The CDR3 consists of 15 residues. The DNA of the CDR3 is TGCGCCAGCAGCCAAGAGTCAGGCTCCTACAATGAGCAGTTCTTC. Protein product: CASSQESGSYNEQFF.

The CDR3 sequence: CASSQEIGAGAVYGYTF. The CDR3 coding sequence is TGCGCCAGCAGCCAAGAGATCGGGGCAGGGGCGGTCTATGGCTACACCTTC. This chain connects TRBV4-1 to TRBJ1-2; tentative D call: TRBD1 (6 bases). Trimming removed 0 bases from V and 4 bases from J, with 18 bases in between. The length of the CDR3 is 17 residues. Germline values: CDR1 MGHRA, CDR2 YSYEKL.

The chain uses TRBV18 and TRBJ1-4; no definite D call. The germline gives CDR1 KGHSH, CDR2 LQKENI. Trimming left V 2 bases short and J 2 bases short, with 12 bases between. The CDR3 spans 16 residues. The CDR3 spells CASSPGLATTNEKLFF. The CDR3 coding sequence is TGTGCCAGCTCACCAGGACTCGCAACGACTAATGAAAAACTGTTTTTT.

The V call is TRBV20-1, the J call TRBJ1-1; maybe TRBD1 (6 bases). Deletions cut 0 bases from V and 1 base from J, with 15 bases between. The CDR3 contains 16 residues. Germline V gene data show CDR1 as DFQATT and CDR2 as SNEGSKA (reference sequence). The CDR3 nucleotides are TGCAGTGCTAGAGATCGAACAGGGAACGCGAACACTGAAGCTTTCTTT. Amino acid sequence: CSARDRTGNANTEAFF.

This clonotype was detected once. The V call is TRBV30, the J call TRBJ2-1; 8 nucleotides match TRBD1. Trimming at V came to 3 bases and at J to 3 bases, leaving 7 bases not matched to a gene. Germline V lookup: CDR1 GTSNPN, CDR2 SVGIG (reference sequence). CDR3 size: 15 residues. The DNA for the CDR3 is TGTGCCTGGAGCAATCAGGGGGCAAACTACAATGAGCAGTTCTTC. This gives the protein CAWSNQGANYNEQFF.

V gene TRBV15 combines with J gene TRBJ2-1; the D gene is possibly TRBD2 (6 bases). CDR3 length equals 16 residues. Germline V CDR1 and CDR2: LNHNV, YYDKDF (reference sequence). V shed 1 base and J shed 1 base, with 11 bases lying between them. CDR3 in amino acids: CATSRGSGDSYNEQFF. CDR3 in DNA: TGTGCCACCAGCAGAGGTAGCGGTGATTCCTACAATGAGCAGTTCTTC. The full variable domain, completed using reference TRBV15 and TRBJ2-1, is DAMVIQNPRYQVTQFGKPVTLSCSQTLNHNVMYWYQQKSSQAPKLLFHYYDKDFNNEADTPDNFQSRRPNTSFCFLDIRSPGLGDTAMYLCATSRGSGDSYNEQFFGPGTRLTVL.

This clonotype was counted between two and nine times. The chain recombines TRBV29-1 with TRBJ2-5; no clear D gene. The germline gives CDR1 SQVTM, CDR2 ANQGSEA. This CDR3 has 10 residues. Between the trimmed V and J ends, which lost 4 bases and 3 bases, there was a span of 3 bases. The CDR3 DNA follows: TGCAGCGTTGCTGAAGAGACCCAGTACTTC. Translated: CSVAEETQYF.

V gene TRBV7-8 combines with J gene TRBJ2-5; 15 bases are a match to TRBD2. V trimming: 6 bases; J trimming: 1 base; junction bases outside the gene matches: 12. CDR3 size: 19 residues. Germline V gene sequence: CDR1 SGHVS, CDR2 FQNEAQ. The CDR3 sequence: CASRPGLAGGPGIQETQYF. Written as DNA, the CDR3 is TGTGCCAGCAGACCTGGACTAGCGGGAGGGCCGGGAATCCAAGAGACCCAGTACTTC.

The chain uses TRBV20-1 and TRBJ2-6; TRBD2 matches at 7 bases. CDR1 is DFQATT and CDR2 is SNEGSKA in the germline V gene (reference sequence). The ends lost 0 bases at V and 3 bases at J; junction bases unmatched: 2. There are 15 residues in the CDR3. This CDR3 reads CSARDGRVGANVLTF. The CDR3 nucleotides read TGCAGTGCTAGAGATGGGAGGGTTGGGGCCAACGTCCTGACTTTC.